The TCR beta chain described here comes from a study of cytomegalovirus exposure and HLA in healthy donors. Across the whole study: The use of the same platform for the 130 or so validation repertoires and the approximately 730 first-cohort repertoires was reported by a later analysis. Points from the study as a whole: TCR beta chains numbering more than 150 were designated cytomegalovirus-associated.

To note about this clone: The antigen is unknown.

While the first cohort had some 700 subjects, the donors belonged to the separate validation cohort of more than 95 subjects. Libraries were prepared by immunoSEQ multiplex PCR; TCRdb keeps only in-frame clonotypes and omits some of them. The sample has 100,000 or so clones; 85% to 95% are singletons. Trimming took 2 bases from V and 10 from J; bases not matched to a gene: 11. The CDR3 length is 15 residues. Germline loops: CDR1 MNHNS, CDR2 SASEGT. J is TRBJ2-1 and V is TRBV6-1, with 7 nucleotides matching TRBD1. The sample was PBMCs. This TCR came from a woman under 30 in good health and CMV-seronegative. As DNA, the CDR3 is TGTGCCAGCAGTGAACAGAGAGGGGGCGCAAGCGAGCAGTTCTTC. Amino acid sequence: CASSEQRGGASEQFF.